Here is one T cell receptor beta chain with its context. Its antigen is unidentified. Produced via immunoSEQ multiplex PCR; TCRdb's table is partial and in-frame only. The table lists 100,000 to 150,000 clones, around 84% of them singletons. The data belong to a study of T cell responses to AZD1222 COVID-19 vaccine. General observations from the study: Following two doses of AZD1222, Spike-specific TCR breadth and depth rose.

Specimen: peripheral blood, collected 28 days after the second AZD1222 dose. This TCR derives from an adult who received the AZD1222 COVID-19 vaccine.

The CDR3 DNA follows: TGTGCCAGCAGCCAAGAACGCGGCCAGGCTAGTGGGCAGTACTTC. Its translation: CASSQERGQASGQYF. The V call is TRBV4-2, the J call TRBJ2-4; no reliable D call. Germline V gene sequence: CDR1 LGHNA, CDR2 YNFKEQ. V was clipped by 0 bases and J by 13 bases, with 19 bases between them. This CDR3 comprises 15 residues.